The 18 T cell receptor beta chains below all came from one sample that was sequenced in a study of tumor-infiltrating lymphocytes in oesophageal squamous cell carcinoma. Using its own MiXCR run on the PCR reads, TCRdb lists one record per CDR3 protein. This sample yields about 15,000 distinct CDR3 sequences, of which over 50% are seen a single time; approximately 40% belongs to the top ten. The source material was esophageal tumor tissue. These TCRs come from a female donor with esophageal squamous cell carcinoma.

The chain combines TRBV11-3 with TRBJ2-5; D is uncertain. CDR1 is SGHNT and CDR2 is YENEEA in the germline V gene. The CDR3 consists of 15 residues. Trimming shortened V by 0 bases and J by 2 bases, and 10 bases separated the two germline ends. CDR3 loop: CASSLDQAGQETQYF. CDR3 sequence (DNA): TGTGCCAGCAGCTTAGATCAAGCCGGACAAGAGACCCAGTACTTC. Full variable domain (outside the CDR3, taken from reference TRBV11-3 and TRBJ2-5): EAGVVQSPRYKIIEKKQPVAFWCNPISGHNTLYWYLQNLGQGPELLIRYENEEAVDDSQLPKDRFSAERLKGVDSTLKIQPAELGDSAVYLCASSLDQAGQETQYFGPGTRLLVL.

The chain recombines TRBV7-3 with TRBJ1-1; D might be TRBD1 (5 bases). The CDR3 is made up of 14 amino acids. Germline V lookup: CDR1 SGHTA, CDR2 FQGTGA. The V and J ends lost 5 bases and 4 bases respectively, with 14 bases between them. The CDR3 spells CASSPQAGGTEAFF. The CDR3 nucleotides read TGTGCCAGCAGCCCTCAAGCGGGGGGCACTGAAGCTTTCTTT.

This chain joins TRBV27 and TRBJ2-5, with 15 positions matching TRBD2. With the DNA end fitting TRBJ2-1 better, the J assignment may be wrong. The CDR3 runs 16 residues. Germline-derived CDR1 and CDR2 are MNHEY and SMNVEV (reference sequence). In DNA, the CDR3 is TGTGCCAGCAGTTCTGGACTAGCGGGAGGGCCAACTGAGCAGTTCTTC. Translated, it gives CASSSGLAGGPTEQFF.

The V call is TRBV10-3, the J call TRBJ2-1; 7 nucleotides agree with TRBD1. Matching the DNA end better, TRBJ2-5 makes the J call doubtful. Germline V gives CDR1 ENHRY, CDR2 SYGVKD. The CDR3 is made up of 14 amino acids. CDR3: CAISAGQLQETQYF. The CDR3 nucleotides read TGTGCCATCAGTGCGGGACAGCTCCAAGAGACCCAGTACTTC.

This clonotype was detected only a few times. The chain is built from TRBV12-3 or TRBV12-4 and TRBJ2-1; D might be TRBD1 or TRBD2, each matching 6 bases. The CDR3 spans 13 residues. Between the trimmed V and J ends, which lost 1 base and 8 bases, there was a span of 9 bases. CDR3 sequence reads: CASSLVGGDEQFF. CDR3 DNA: TGTGCCAGCAGTTTAGTGGGGGGCGATGAGCAGTTCTTC.

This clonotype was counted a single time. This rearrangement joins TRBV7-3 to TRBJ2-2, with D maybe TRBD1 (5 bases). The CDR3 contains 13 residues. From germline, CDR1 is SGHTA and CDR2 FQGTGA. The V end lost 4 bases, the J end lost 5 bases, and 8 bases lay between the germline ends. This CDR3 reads CASSSQVTGELFF. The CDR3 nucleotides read TGTGCCAGCAGCTCACAGGTGACCGGGGAGCTGTTTTTT.

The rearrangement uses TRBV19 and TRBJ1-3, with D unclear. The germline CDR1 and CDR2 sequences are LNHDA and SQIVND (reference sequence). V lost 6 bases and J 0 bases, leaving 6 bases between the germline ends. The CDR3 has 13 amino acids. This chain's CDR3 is CASSGDSGNTIYF. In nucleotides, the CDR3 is TGTGCCAGTAGCGGAGACTCTGGAAACACCATATATTTT.

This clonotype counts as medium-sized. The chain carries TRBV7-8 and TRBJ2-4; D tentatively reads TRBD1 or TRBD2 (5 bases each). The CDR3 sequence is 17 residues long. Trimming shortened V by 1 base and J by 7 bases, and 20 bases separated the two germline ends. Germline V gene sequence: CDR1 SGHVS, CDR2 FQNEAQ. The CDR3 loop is CASSLVPSGTARNIQYF. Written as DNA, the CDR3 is TGTGCCAGCAGCTTAGTTCCCTCCGGGACCGCGAGGAACATTCAGTACTTC.

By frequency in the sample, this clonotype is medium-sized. CDR3 nucleotide sequence: TGCGCCAGCGGTTCCGGGCACTCTGGAAACACCATATATTTT. Protein sequence: CASGSGHSGNTIYF. This chain joins TRBV10-1 and TRBJ1-3; D is undetermined. CDR1 is WNHNN, CDR2 SYGVQD, per germline (reference sequence). Trimming left V 8 bases short and J 0 bases short, with 11 bases between. The CDR3 extends over 14 amino acids.

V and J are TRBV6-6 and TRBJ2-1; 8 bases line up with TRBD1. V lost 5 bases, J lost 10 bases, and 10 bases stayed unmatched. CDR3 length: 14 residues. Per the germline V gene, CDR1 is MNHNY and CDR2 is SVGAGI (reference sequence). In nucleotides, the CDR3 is TGTGCCAGCAGTCGACAGGGGCCATCCTACGAGCAGTTCTTC. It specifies CASSRQGPSYEQFF.

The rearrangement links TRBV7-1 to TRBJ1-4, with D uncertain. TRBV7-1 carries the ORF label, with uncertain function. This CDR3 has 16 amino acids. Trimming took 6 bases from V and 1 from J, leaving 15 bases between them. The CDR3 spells CASSRLPGGTNEKLFF. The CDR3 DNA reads TGTGCCAGCAGTCGTCTGCCTGGCGGAACTAATGAAAAACTGTTTTTT.

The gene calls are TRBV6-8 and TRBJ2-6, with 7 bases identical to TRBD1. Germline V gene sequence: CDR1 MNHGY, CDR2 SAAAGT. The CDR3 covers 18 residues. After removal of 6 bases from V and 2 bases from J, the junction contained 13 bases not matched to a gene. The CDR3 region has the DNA TGTGCCAGCAGCTCCCCCATTAACAGGGGCGCTGGGGCCAACGTCCTGACTTTC. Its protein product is CASSSPINRGAGANVLTF.

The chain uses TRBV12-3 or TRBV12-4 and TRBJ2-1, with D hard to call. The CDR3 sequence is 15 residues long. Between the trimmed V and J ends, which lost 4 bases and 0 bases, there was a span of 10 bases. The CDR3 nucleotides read TGTGCCAGCAGTTCTACCCGGGTCTCCTACAATGAGCAGTTCTTC. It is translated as CASSSTRVSYNEQFF.

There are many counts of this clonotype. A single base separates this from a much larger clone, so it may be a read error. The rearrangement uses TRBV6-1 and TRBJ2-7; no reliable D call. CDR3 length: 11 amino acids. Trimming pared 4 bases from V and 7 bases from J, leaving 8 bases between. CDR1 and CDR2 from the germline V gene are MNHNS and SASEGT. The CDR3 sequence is CASSALIEQYF. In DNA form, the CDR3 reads TGTGCCAGCAGTGCACTAATTGAGCAGTACTTC.

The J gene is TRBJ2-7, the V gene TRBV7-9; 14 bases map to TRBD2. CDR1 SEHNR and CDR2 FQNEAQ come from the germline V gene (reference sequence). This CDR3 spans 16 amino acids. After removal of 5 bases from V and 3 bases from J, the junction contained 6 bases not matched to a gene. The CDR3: CASSPPGTSGSYEQYF. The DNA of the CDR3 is TGTGCCAGCAGCCCCCCCGGGACTAGCGGGAGCTACGAGCAGTACTTC.

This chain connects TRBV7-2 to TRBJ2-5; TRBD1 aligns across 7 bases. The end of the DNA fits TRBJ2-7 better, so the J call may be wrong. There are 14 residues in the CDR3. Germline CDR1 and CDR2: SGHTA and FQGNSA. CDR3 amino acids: CASSFRDRGNEQYF. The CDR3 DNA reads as TGTGCCAGCAGCTTCCGGGACAGAGGCAACGAGCAGTACTTC.

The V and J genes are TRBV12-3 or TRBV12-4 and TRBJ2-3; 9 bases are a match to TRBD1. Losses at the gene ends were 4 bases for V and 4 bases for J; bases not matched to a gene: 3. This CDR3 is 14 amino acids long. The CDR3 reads CASSYTGGPDTQYF. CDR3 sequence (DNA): TGTGCCAGCAGTTATACAGGGGGCCCAGATACGCAGTATTTT.

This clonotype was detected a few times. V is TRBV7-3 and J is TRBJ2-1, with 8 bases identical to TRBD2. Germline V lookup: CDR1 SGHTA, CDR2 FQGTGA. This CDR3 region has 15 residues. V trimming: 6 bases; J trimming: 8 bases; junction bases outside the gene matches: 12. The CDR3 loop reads CASSMGGGRWDEQFF. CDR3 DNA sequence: TGTGCCAGCAGTATGGGCGGGGGGAGGTGGGATGAGCAGTTCTTC.